These T cell receptor beta chains were read from a single sample in a study of cytomegalovirus exposure and HLA in healthy donors. Some clones are missing from TCRdb's copy, which holds only in-frame ones; the method was immunoSEQ multiplex PCR. In the table there are about 130,000 clones, around two thirds of which are singletons. Sequenced material: PBMCs. These receptors were obtained from a middle-aged woman in good health and CMV-seronegative. Both conserved end residues are part of each CDR3. Each record gives: J gene, CDR3 length, V gene, D gene, clone size, CDR3 DNA, CDR3 protein. D genes are given only for firm matches. For some rows the clone size is stated as once, few or many, or as a class when expanded; others skip it.

TRBJ2-1 12 TRBV7-6 TRBD1 - TGTGCCAGCAGCTTAGAAGCAGGGGGGCAGTTCTTC CASSLEAGGQFF
TRBJ1-3 15 TRBV19 - - TGTGCCAGTAGTACCCCGGACAGCTCTGGAAACACCATATATTTT CASSTPDSSGNTIYF
TRBJ2-7 13 TRBV7-9 - - TGTGCCAGCAGCTTCACCGGTTCCTACGAGCAGTACTTC CASSFTGSYEQYF
TRBJ1-1 14 TRBV28 - once TGTGCCAGCAGTTTGGGCGGGGGGAACACTGAAGCTTTCTTT CASSLGGGNTEAFF
TRBJ2-5 14 TRBV4-1 - - TGCGCCAGCAGCCAAGTTGCGCTGAAAGAGACCCAGTACTTC CASSQVALKETQYF
TRBJ2-1 15 TRBV4-2 TRBD2 - TGTGCCAGCAGCCAGTTTGCGGGGGTAGGCAATGAGCAGTTCTTC CASSQFAGVGNEQFF
TRBJ1-2 18 TRBV4-3 - - TGCGCCAGCAGCCGCACCTTGGCGGGGGGGCGTGGGAACTATGGCTACACCTTC CASSRTLAGGRGNYGYTF
TRBJ1-4 16 TRBV15 - - TGTGCCACCAGCAGAGATCGGTTGGCAACTAATGAAAAACTGTTTTTT CATSRDRLATNEKLFF
TRBJ1-2 15 TRBV5-1 TRBD1 - TGCGCCAGCAGCTCACGGACAGGGGTTAACTATGGCTACACCTTC CASSSRTGVNYGYTF
TRBJ2-3 14 TRBV25-1 - few TGTGCCAGCAGTCTTACGTCAGGGGCAGATACGCAGTATTTT CASSLTSGADTQYF
TRBJ2-1 15 TRBV4-2 - once TGTGCCAGCAGCCCCACCTCGGGGGCCTACAATGAGCAGTTCTTC CASSPTSGAYNEQFF
TRBJ2-7 14 TRBV25-1 - few TGTGCCAGCAGTGAACGGACACACCCTATTGAGCAGTACTTC CASSERTHPIEQYF
TRBJ2-1 14 TRBV5-6 - - TGTGCCAGCAGCCGATCGACAGGCTACAATGAGCAGTTCTTC CASSRSTGYNEQFF
TRBJ2-7 14 TRBV9 TRBD1 few TGTGCCAGCAGCGAGGGACAGGCTACCTACGAGCAGTACTTC CASSEGQATYEQYF
TRBJ1-4 15 TRBV5-4 - few TGTGCCAGCAGCCGCTCCCAGGGCACTAATGAAAAACTGTTTTTT CASSRSQGTNEKLFF
TRBJ2-3 12 TRBV7-9 - few TGTTCCAGCCGAGCGGGCACAGATACGCAGTATTTT CSSRAGTDTQYF
TRBJ1-1 18 TRBV18 - - TGTGCCAGCTCACCACCCCGGGGATCGGGCCTCAGATACACTGAAGCTTTCTTT CASSPPRGSGLRYTEAFF
TRBJ1-5 21 TRBV30 - - TGTGCCTGGAGTGTACGACTAACTTTCAAGGGGAGGCCGGATAGCAATCAGCCCCAGCATTTT CAWSVRLTFKGRPDSNQPQHF
TRBJ2-7 16 TRBV4-1 - - TGCGCCAGCAGCCAAGAAAACCAGGTTCGCTCCTACGAGCAGTACTTC CASSQENQVRSYEQYF
TRBJ1-2 13 TRBV6-5 - - TGTGCCAGCAGTTCTCAGGGCCTCTATGGCTACACCTTC CASSSQGLYGYTF
TRBJ1-4 15 TRBV7-9 TRBD1 once TGTGCCAGCAGCTTAAGGGGGCAGAGCGGTGAAAAACTGTTTTTT CASSLRGQSGEKLFF
TRBJ1-2 18 TRBV9 TRBD1 - TGTGCCAGCAGCGTTTCAATGGACAGGGCGGAGGCTAACTATGGCTACACCTTC CASSVSMDRAEANYGYTF
TRBJ2-1 14 TRBV27 - - TGTGCCAGCAGTTCTCAGGGTTGGTTAAATGAGCAGTTCTTC CASSSQGWLNEQFF
TRBJ1-5 15 TRBV7-2 - - TGTGCCAGCAGCCCCGAAGCTTATAGCAATCAGCCCCAGCATTTT CASSPEAYSNQPQHF
TRBJ2-6 15 TRBV13 - - TGTGCCAGCAGCCTACCAAACTCTGGGGCCAACGTCCTGACTTTC CASSLPNSGANVLTF
TRBJ2-7 15 TRBV28 - - TGTGCCAGCAGAGGGCGGGACAGTGGAAGGTTTGGGCAGTACTTC CASRGRDSGRFGQYF
TRBJ2-2 15 TRBV9 - - TGTGCCAGCAGTTCTCTGGGACAAAAGGGAGGGGAGCTGTTTTTT CASSSLGQKGGELFF
TRBJ1-2 14 TRBV10-3 - - TGTGCCATCAGTGAGGGAACAGGGCCTGGTGGCTACACCTTC CAISEGTGPGGYTF
TRBJ2-1 13 TRBV5-4 - - TGTGCCAGCAGCTTGGACTCCCACAATGAGCAGTTCTTC CASSLDSHNEQFF
TRBJ1-3 15 TRBV9 - - TGTGCCAGCAGTCTAGACCAGGGATCTGGAAACACCATATATTTT CASSLDQGSGNTIYF
TRBJ1-5 15 TRBV28 - few TGTGCCAGCAGTTCCCCAGGGTATAGCAATCAGCCCCAGCATTTT CASSSPGYSNQPQHF
TRBJ1-5 14 TRBV6-5 - few TGTGCCAGCAGTTACTACAAAACAAATCAGCCCCAGCATTTT CASSYYKTNQPQHF
TRBJ1-2 14 TRBV5-4 - - TGTGCCAGCAGCCCCATCGGGGAATTAGGTGGCTACACCTTC CASSPIGELGGYTF
TRBJ1-1 12 TRBV19 - - TGTGCCAGTAGTATTATCGAGGGCAAAGCTTTCTTT CASSIIEGKAFF
TRBJ2-5 13 TRBV2 - - TGTGCCAGCAGAGGAATGGAAGGGGGGACCCAGTACTTC CASRGMEGGTQYF
TRBJ1-2 12 TRBV6-6 - few TGTGCCAGCAGCACGGGGATCGATGGCTACACCTTC CASSTGIDGYTF
TRBJ2-7 16 TRBV6-1 TRBD1 - TGTGCCAGCAGTGAAGCTGGCGGGACAGGTCCTTACGAGCAGTACTTC CASSEAGGTGPYEQYF
TRBJ2-3 14 TRBV5-6 - few TGTGCCAGCAGCACGGAGCAGCGGAGAGATACGCAGTATTTT CASSTEQRRDTQYF
TRBJ2-1 11 TRBV20-1 - - TGCAGTGCCCACGAGTACAATGAGCAGTTCTTC CSAHEYNEQFF
TRBJ2-5 13 TRBV13 - - TGTGCCAGCAGCTTACTAGCCCGGGAGACCCAGTACTTC CASSLLARETQYF
TRBJ2-2 15 TRBV5-1 - - TGCGCCAGCAGCTTGTATCCCTCGAACACCGGGGAGCTGTTTTTT CASSLYPSNTGELFF
TRBJ2-1 14 TRBV6-1 - few TGTGCCAGCGCGCCAGCGAGTTATGCGGCTGAGCAGTTCTTC CASAPASYAAEQFF
TRBJ1-4 14 TRBV30 TRBD1 - TGTGCCTGGAGTATACAGGGGATGAGTGAAAAACTGTTTTTT CAWSIQGMSEKLFF
TRBJ2-7 15 TRBV7-2 TRBD1 - TGTGCCAGCAGCTTAGACGGGACAGGGGGCTACGAGCAGTACTTC CASSLDGTGGYEQYF
TRBJ1-1 14 TRBV4-2 - few TGTGCCAGCAGCCAGGCGGATCTGAACACTGAAGCTTTCTTT CASSQADLNTEAFF
TRBJ1-2 13 TRBV5-1 - - TGCGCCAGCAGCTTGAACGAGGCCTATGGCTACACCTTC CASSLNEAYGYTF
TRBJ1-6 14 TRBV15 - - TGTGCCACCAGCAGGGGGGGAGTAGGGTCACCCCTCCACTTT CATSRGGVGSPLHF
TRBJ1-6 14 TRBV7-3 - few TGTGCCAGCAGCTTAACGGGGCCCCCGTCACCCCTCCACTTT CASSLTGPPSPLHF
TRBJ1-3 17 TRBV19 TRBD1 - TGTGCCAGTAGAGAGACGTGGGACAGATCCTCTGGAAACACCATATATTTT CASRETWDRSSGNTIYF
TRBJ2-5 14 TRBV5-1 TRBD2 few TGCGCCAGTAGACTAGCGGGGGGTTCTGAGACCCAGTACTTC CASRLAGGSETQYF